This TCR beta chain emerged from a study of tumor-infiltrating lymphocytes in primary liver carcinoma (TCRdb year 2017). A note on the overall study: Between late 2015 and March 2016, about five patients in China with histopathologically diagnosed primary liver carcinoma had their tumors surgically resected. A total of approximately 35 specimens from 5 patients underwent TCRbeta repertoire sequencing, comprising some 25 tumor regions, 5 adjacent noncancerous liver tissues and 5 peripheral blood samples. Of the five patients (three men and two women, aged 30 to 69 years), four had hepatocellular carcinoma and one had combined HCC and intrahepatic cholangiocarcinoma. Technical replicate repertoires showed high reproducibility, with mean shared-clone rates about 0.91 and correlation coefficients above 0.95. The five patients had tumors of stage T1-T3 N0M0, with maximum diameters ranging from roughly 4.2 to 10 cm. Each sample produced roughly 3.65 to 7.5 million productive TCRbeta reads, and read depth showed no significant difference between tissue types. TCRbeta repertoire sequencing, expression microarrays and whole-exome sequencing were combined in the study across five regions of each liver tumor, with adjacent normal tissue and blood also included.

Starting from 500 to 600 ng total RNA, TCRbeta-specific cDNA was produced by reverse transcription with a constant-region primer and ProtoScript II reverse transcriptase. Three nested multiplex PCR rounds, following a slightly modified ARM-PCR procedure, were used to build the TCRbeta libraries. Sample barcodes and Illumina adapters were added in a final 25-cycle PCR with Deep VentR polymerase. Amplicons of 200-500 bp were gel-purified with a QIAquick gel extraction kit before sequencing. An Illumina HiSeq 2500 was used to sequence the TCRbeta amplicons with 250-bp paired-end reads. The paper's data handling went like this. Quality trimming of reads was performed with Trimmomatic v0.33, and paired reads were merged with FLASH v1.2.11 so that full CDR3 sequences could be recovered. MiGEC v1.2.1b assigned V, D and J germline segments to the rearranged TCRbeta sequences. Clonotype statistics and Shannon-Wiener diversity indices were computed with VDJtools v1.0.0. Except for diversity analysis, only the 250 most abundant clonotypes of each sample were used in subsequent analyses to reduce sampling bias. TCRdb passed the public sequencing reads through fastp at Q25 and MiXCR, retaining productive beta sequences. CDR3 protein sequences are deduplicated, and each keeps its most common genes and DNA. V and J calls and clone size were set by TCRdb, not the authors. The sample table lists approximately 300,000 distinct CDR3 sequences, around three fifths of them with a count of one. The top ten clones comprise 9% of the sample.

RNA from unsorted whole blood was extracted with TRIzol reagent, and germline DNA was obtained with the DNeasy Blood & Tissue kit. At the time of sampling, the patients were treatment-naive and had chronic HBV infection. Before surgery, 3 to 5 milliliters of peripheral blood were collected into K2EDTA tubes. Overall results and qualifications from the work: Pairs of tumor regions showed greater repertoire overlap (mean about 35%) than tumor-adjacent pairs (roughly 17%) or tumor-blood pairs (roughly 15%), which is consistent with antigen-driven expansion. Because only the TCR beta chain was sequenced and unpaired alpha chains were not captured, true repertoire diversity is likely underestimated. Because the samples were bulk and unsorted, CD4+ and CD8+ T cell repertoires could not be compared. With just 4 to 6 patients in the study, the authors point out that the findings should be validated in a larger study. A significantly larger repertoire fraction was made up by the top 250 clones in tumors than in blood (p = 0.039).

As to this clonotype: Its antigen is unknown. Per-base qualities were not stored, and no clone one base away is much larger.

The sequence came from a man aged 40-49 years with primary liver carcinoma and hepatitis B virus infection. Sequencing was carried out using peripheral blood.

This receptor has the CDR3 CASSLGLAGGGQFF. Read as DNA, the sequence is TGTGCCAGCAGCTTGGGACTAGCGGGAGGTGGGCAGTTCTTC. The chain uses TRBV5-5 and TRBJ2-1; 13 of the junction bases match TRBD2. From a lookup of the germline V gene (reference sequence), CDR1 and CDR2 are SGHKS and YYEKEE. The germline V and J ends show losses of 0 bases and 12 bases respectively, and no gene match explains 3 bases of the junction. Counted from cysteine to phenylalanine, this CDR3 has 14 amino acids. Kept here is only the CDR3 DNA, which spans 42 bases and is read in frame from base 1. Joined to the reference TRBV5-5 and TRBJ2-1 proteins, this CDR3 gives the full variable domain: DAGVTQSPTHLIKTRGQQVTLRCSPISGHKSVSWYQQVLGQGPQFIFQYYEKEERGRGNFPDRFSARQFPNYSSELNVNALLLGDSALYLCASSLGLAGGGQFFGPGTRLTVL.